The clone carrying this T cell receptor (beta chain) has a count of ten or more. TCRdb reanalysed the 5' RACE reads using MiXCR and keeps one entry per CDR3 protein. This sample has about 11,000 distinct CDR3 sequences, with about 9.4% found just once. As for time point: blood at routine non-recurrence follow-up after resection. Trimming stripped 1 base from V and 9 bases from J, with 3 bases between. This CDR3 is 11 amino acids long. The sample comes from a study of spatial heterogeneity in lung cancer. The overall study: When available, follow-up PBMC samples taken a median of roughly two years after resection were sequenced. The library had UMIs, and each TCR and UMI pair averaged more than ten raw reads.

This material consisted of PBMCs, taken at follow-up. This TCR came from a female donor with early-stage non-small cell lung cancer. This chain links TRBV12-3 or TRBV12-4 with TRBJ2-2; D uncertain. The CDR3 DNA reads TGTGCCAGCAGTTTAGGTCGGGAGCTGTTTTTT. Encoded protein: CASSLGRELFF.